This TCR beta chain was sequenced in a study of shared clonotypes between healthy human individuals. On the study more broadly: A few men and a couple of women, aged 18 to 49, were donors. Each donor's CD8 memory used one plate, CD8 naive two, each CD4 subset three. Study-wide points: Compared with memory subsets, naive subsets generally had larger estimated richness.

Several immunoSEQ 96-well plates shared each subset's DNA, each plate a replicate. Data came from immunoSEQ multiplex PCR; TCRdb stores just in-frame clones and leaves some out. The repertoire includes about 2.3 million clones, just under 95% of them detected once, and 0.37% sits in the top ten. Comment on this clone: The antigen is unknown.

Germline values: CDR1 SGDLS, CDR2 YYNGEE. Trimming removed 1 base at V and 4 bases at J, with 15 bases between. This CDR3 region has 15 residues. Sequenced material: naive CD4+ T cells from PBMCs. The subset here: CD45RA+ positively selected. The genes are TRBV9 and TRBJ2-7; weak D call: TRBD2 (5 bases). The sequence came from a man younger than 30 in good health. Some clones in this sample may be carry-over from other donors' samples. This CDR3 is CASSVTPSLLYEQYF. The CDR3 DNA sequence: TGTGCCAGCAGCGTAACGCCTAGCCTCCTTTACGAGCAGTACTTC.